This T cell receptor (beta chain) is drawn from a study of tumor and adjacent non-tumor tissue in lung cancer (dated by TCRdb to the late 2010s). About the full investigation: By cancer type, the cohort comprised around 11 adenocarcinoma patients, a couple of squamous cell carcinoma patients and 1 small cell lung cancer patient. Ages among the 15 or so patients ranged from about 30 to 76 years, there were around 10 men and 5 women, and disease was at TNM stage I to III. In total, sequencing yielded 130,000,000 or so productive TCRbeta reads, which works out to an average of around 4.2 million reads per sample. The study compared bulk TCRbeta repertoires between lung tumor tissue and matched distant non-tumor lung tissue from over 12 lung cancer patients. Fewer than 35 paired specimens, one tumor and one normal lung sample per patient, were profiled by TCRbeta CDR3 sequencing.

In the germline V gene (reference sequence), CDR1 corresponds to SEHNR and CDR2 to FQNEAQ. There are 13 amino acids in the CDR3, from cysteine to phenylalanine inclusive. The CDR3 DNA has 39 bases and is translated from base 1. A note on this clonotype: The antigen this receptor binds is unknown. One end of the junction varies from germline; a read error may be responsible.

Receptor amplification or capture employed multiplex PCR. Sequenced on an Illumina HiSeq 2500. Following protocols modified from ARM-PCR, the researchers constructed TCRbeta libraries through three rounds of nested PCR with primers (Table S4). Before sequencing, PCR products in the 200-500 bp range were cut out of the gel and cleaned up using the QIAquick gel extraction kit. In the source study's methods: Trimmomatic was used to clean the reads, FLASH was used to merge the reads into complete CDR3 sequences, and MiTCR was used to assign the reads to V(D)J germline segments. VDJtools was used to compute clonal diversity as the inverse Simpson's index. In-frame sequences without a premature stop codon were defined as productive reads. TCRdb itself trimmed the public reads at Q25 with fastp, ran MiXCR and retained productive beta chains. Every CDR3 protein is listed once, alongside the most common genes and DNA of its rows. The V and J calls shown here were made by TCRdb, not taken from the authors' results. This sample gives 100,000 or so distinct CDR3 sequences in total; around three quarters of them show up just once. The ten largest clones represent 30% of the sample.

RNA was isolated from bulk unsorted tissue, and RNA quality was assessed with a NanoDrop ND-1000 and an Agilent 2100. The normal lung samples consisted of distant non-tumor tissue collected more than 3 cm from the tumor edge. Newly diagnosed lung cancer patients without prior chemotherapy who had been admitted for thoracic surgery in China between August and November 2014 were enrolled as donors. The study excluded patients who had received radiotherapy or chemotherapy before or who had another cancer at the same time. Surgical tissue pieces of about 1-2.1 cm3 were preserved in RNAlater solution and stored at -80 °C until use. The full study reports these points: TCR diversity (inverse Simpson) was significantly higher in tumor than in normal lung tissue (about 400 vs 150, P = 0.0075, Mann-Whitney U test). The top 100 clones made up a significantly larger cumulative share of the repertoire in normal lung than in tumor tissue. TCR diversity was significantly higher in younger patients, and greater tumor TCR diversity was associated with shorter overall survival and shorter disease-free survival. Peripheral blood was not sequenced, so blood TCRbeta repertoires were not examined in the lung cancer patients of the study. Only approximately 16 patients were included in the cohort, and the need for larger samples and more detailed clinical data was noted by the authors. The methods do not name the sequencing platform or mention unique molecular identifiers.

Material: distant non-tumor lung tissue. The V and J segments used are TRBV7-9 and TRBJ1-2, with TRBD1 as a weak D call on 5 bases. The source of this sequence is a man aged 55 to 70 with small cell lung cancer. The CDR3 reads as follows: CASSSGTMLGYTF. The DNA is as follows: TGTGCCAGTAGCTCCGGGACGATGCTGGGCTACACCTTC.